What follows are 10 T cell receptor beta chains derived from one specimen sequenced in a study of T cell responses to AZD1222 COVID-19 vaccine. Generated by immunoSEQ multiplex PCR, the TCRdb table keeps only in-frame clones and is missing some. The sample includes under 140,000 clones, about 95% of them seen just once. The sample was peripheral blood, taken 28 days after the second AZD1222 dose. The receptors derive from an adult who received the AZD1222 COVID-19 vaccine.

The chain employs TRBV7-9 and TRBJ2-7, with D maybe TRBD1 (7 bases). The CDR3 is 13 residues long. Germline CDR1 is SEHNR and CDR2 is FQNEAQ (reference sequence). V was shortened by 5 bases and J by 3 bases, with 11 bases between the two germline ends. CDR3 region: CASSRQGGYEQYF. CDR3 DNA: TGTGCCAGCAGCCGTCAGGGGGGCTACGAGCAGTACTTC.

This clone was recorded once. As DNA, the CDR3 is TGCGCCAGCAGCGATACCGTCGGGACAGGGAAAGGCTACACCTTC. Its protein product is CASSDTVGTGKGYTF. The chain uses TRBV5-1 and TRBJ1-2, with TRBD1 matching over 9 bases. CDR3 length: 15 amino acids. Looked up from germline, CDR1 is SGHRS and CDR2 is YFSETQ. Unmatched junction bases numbered 12, after V lost 4 bases and J lost 8 bases.

This clone was detected only once. The chain is built from TRBV12-5 and TRBJ1-5, with TRBD1 matching over 8 bases. Germline lookup yields CDR1 LGHNT and CDR2 FRNRAP. J lost 3 bases, V lost 5 bases, and 6 bases had no gene match. CDR3 length: 15 residues. Written as DNA, the CDR3 is TGTGCTAGTGGTGTGGGACAGGTTGTCAATCAGCCCCAGCATTTT. Translating gives CASGVGQVVNQPQHF.

V usage is TRBV7-2 and J usage is TRBJ1-6, with TRBD1 as a possible D gene (5 bases). CDR3 length: 15 amino acids. V lost 8 bases, J lost 6 bases, and 17 bases lay in between. Germline V CDR1 and CDR2: SGHTA, FQGNSA. CDR3 bases: TGTGCCAGCTCCCGAGGACAAGAGCCTAATTCACCCCTCCACTTT. Its translation is CASSRGQEPNSPLHF.

The rearrangement links TRBV18 to TRBJ2-5; the D is unclear. Germline-derived CDR1 and CDR2 are KGHSH and LQKENI. Trimming left V 4 bases short and J 1 base short, with 1 base between. The CDR3 covers 11 residues. The CDR3 bases are TGTGCCAGCTCACTCCAAGAGACCCAGTACTTC. Amino acids: CASSLQETQYF.

This clone was seen a handful of times. This chain connects TRBV3-1 (or the pseudogene TRBV3-2) to TRBJ2-7; the D is unclear. The length of the CDR3 is 14 residues. V lost 2 bases to trimming and J lost 5 bases, with 13 bases between them. Germline-derived CDR1 and CDR2 are LGHDT and YNNKEL (reference sequence). CDR3 nucleotides: TGTGCCAGCAGCCAACTCATACAGACCAACGAGCAGTACTTC. Protein sequence: CASSQLIQTNEQYF.

This chain connects TRBV19 to TRBJ1-5, with 10 bases identical to TRBD1. The germline CDR1 and CDR2 sequences are LNHDA and SQIVND (reference sequence). There are 16 residues in the CDR3. The V segment lost 5 bases and the J segment 0 bases; nucleotides outside the gene matches: 4. The CDR3 is CASSFGTGASNQPQHF. The CDR3 region has the DNA TGTGCCAGTAGTTTCGGGACAGGGGCTAGCAATCAGCCCCAGCATTTT.

The rearrangement links TRBV27 to TRBJ1-6; D gene ambiguous. The V end lost 7 bases, the J end lost 1 base, and 14 bases lay between the germline ends. Looked up from germline, CDR1 is MNHEY and CDR2 is SMNVEV (reference sequence). The CDR3 has 16 amino acids. The CDR3 DNA is TGTGCCAGCACCCTTTCCGGTCGGTCCTATAATTCACCCCTCCACTTT. Its protein product is CASTLSGRSYNSPLHF.

This chain uses TRBV19 with TRBJ2-1; 8 nucleotides line up with TRBD2. CDR1 is LNHDA and CDR2 is SQIVND in the germline V gene (reference sequence). The V segment lost 3 bases and the J segment 9 bases; nucleotides outside the gene matches: 13. This CDR3 contains 16 residues. The CDR3 DNA reads as TGTGCCAGTAGTATGGGACGGCGGGAGGATGGTAGTGAGCAGTTCTTC. Translated, it gives CASSMGRREDGSEQFF.

The chain has TRBV4-1 and TRBJ2-7, with 7 positions matching TRBD1. CDR3 length equals 15 residues. Per germline, CDR1 MGHRA and CDR2 YSYEKL. The ends lost 3 bases at V and 3 bases at J; junction bases unmatched: 8. CDR3 sequence (DNA): TGCGCCAGCAGCCAGGGACAGATCTTATACTACGAGCAGTACTTC. Protein product: CASSQGQILYYEQYF.